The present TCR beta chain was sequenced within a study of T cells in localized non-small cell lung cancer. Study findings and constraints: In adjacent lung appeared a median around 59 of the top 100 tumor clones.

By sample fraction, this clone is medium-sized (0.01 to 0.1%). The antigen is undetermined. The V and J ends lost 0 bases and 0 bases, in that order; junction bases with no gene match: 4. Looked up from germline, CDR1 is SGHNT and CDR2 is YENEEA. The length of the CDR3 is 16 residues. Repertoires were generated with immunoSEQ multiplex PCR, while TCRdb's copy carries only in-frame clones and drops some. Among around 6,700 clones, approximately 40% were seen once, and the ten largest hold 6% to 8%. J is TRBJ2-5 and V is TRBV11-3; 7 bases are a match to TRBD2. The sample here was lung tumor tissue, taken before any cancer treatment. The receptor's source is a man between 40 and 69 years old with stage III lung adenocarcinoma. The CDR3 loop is CASSLEEAGYQETQYF. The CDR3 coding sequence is TGTGCCAGCAGCTTAGAAGAAGCGGGGTACCAAGAGACCCAGTACTTC.